This TCR beta chain originates from a study of early T cells in non-severe SARS-CoV-2 infection. From the 5' RACE reads, TCRdb called clonotypes with MiXCR, one entry per CDR3 protein. The data hold some 22,000 distinct CDR3 sequences, with around 4.2% observed a single time. This clonotype was observed a few times. The sequence was collected from an adult who was a healthcare worker with PCR-confirmed SARS-CoV-2 infection or an uninfected control (not recorded which). Sequenced material: whole blood.

CDR3 coding DNA: TGTGCCAGCAGTCCGAGGACAGGGCCCACTGAAGCTTTCTTT. Translated: CASSPRTGPTEAFF. This sequence joins TRBV12-3 or TRBV12-4 and TRBJ1-1, with TRBD1 matching 8 bases. The CDR3 spans 14 residues. V shed 5 bases, J shed 4 bases, and the junction held 6 bases outside the gene matches.